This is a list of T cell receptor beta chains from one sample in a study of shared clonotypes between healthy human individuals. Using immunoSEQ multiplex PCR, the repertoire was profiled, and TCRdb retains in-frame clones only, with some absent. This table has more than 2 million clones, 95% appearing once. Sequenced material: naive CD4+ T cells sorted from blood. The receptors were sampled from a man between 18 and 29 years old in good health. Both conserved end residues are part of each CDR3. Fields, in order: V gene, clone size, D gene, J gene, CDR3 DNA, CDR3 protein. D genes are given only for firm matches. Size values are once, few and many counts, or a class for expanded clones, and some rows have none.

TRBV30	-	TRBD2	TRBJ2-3	TGTGCCTGGCAGACTAGCGGGAGAGGAGATACGCAGTATTTT	CAWQTSGRGDTQYF
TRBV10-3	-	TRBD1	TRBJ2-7	TGTGCCATCAGTCCACAGGGGTACGAGCAGTACTTC	CAISPQGYEQYF
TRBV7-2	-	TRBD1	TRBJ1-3	TGTGCCAGCAGCTTAGTGACAGGGGTCGGAAACACCATATATTTT	CASSLVTGVGNTIYF
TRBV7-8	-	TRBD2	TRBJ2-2	TGTGCCATAGTGTTGAGCGGGAGGGTTGGCACCGGGGAGCTGTTTTTT	CAIVLSGRVGTGELFF
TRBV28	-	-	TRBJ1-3	TGTGCCAGCAGTTTAGTGGGGAACTCTGGAAACACCATATATTTT	CASSLVGNSGNTIYF
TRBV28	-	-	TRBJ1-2	TGTGCCAGCAGTTTGTCTGACCAATATGGCTACACCTTC	CASSLSDQYGYTF
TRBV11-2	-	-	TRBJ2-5	TGTGCCAGCAGTCCCCTCCAGGGATCAGAGACCCAGTACTTC	CASSPLQGSETQYF
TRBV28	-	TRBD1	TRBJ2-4	TGTGCCAGCAGTTCGCCGACAGGGGGCTGGAAAAACATTCAGTACTTC	CASSSPTGGWKNIQYF
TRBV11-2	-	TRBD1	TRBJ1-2	TGTGCCAGCAGCGAACGGACAGGGCAGGTTGATGGCTACACCTTC	CASSERTGQVDGYTF
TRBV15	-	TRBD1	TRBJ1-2	TGTGCCACCAGCAGAGATACAGGGGTCTATGGCTACACCTTC	CATSRDTGVYGYTF
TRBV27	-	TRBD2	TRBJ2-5	TGTGCCAGCATGATCCGACTAGCGGGGGGTTTGGAGACCCAGTACTTC	CASMIRLAGGLETQYF
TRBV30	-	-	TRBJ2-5	TGTGCCTGGAGTGGGGTTTTAGGGGAGACCCAGTACTTC	CAWSGVLGETQYF
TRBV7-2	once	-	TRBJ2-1	TGTGCCAGCAGCTGGCAGCGAGAAGTCTCCTACAATGAGCAGTTCTTC	CASSWQREVSYNEQFF
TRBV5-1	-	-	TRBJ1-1	TGTGCCAGCAGCCCAACCGGGACACAGGTTAGGGCTTTCTTT	CASSPTGTQVRAFF
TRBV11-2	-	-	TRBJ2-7	TGTGCCAGCAGCTTAAGTGTGAGCGGTACCTACGAGCAGTACTTC	CASSLSVSGTYEQYF
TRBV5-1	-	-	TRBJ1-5	TGCGCCAGCAGCCCGGGAATACCGGGACACCCCCGTCGTCAGCCCCAGCATTTT	CASSPGIPGHPRRQPQHF
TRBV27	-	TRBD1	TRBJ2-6	TGTGCCAGCAATATGAGGGGGCCTGGGGCCAACGTCCTGACTTTC	CASNMRGPGANVLTF
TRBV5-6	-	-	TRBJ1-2	TGTGCCAGCAGCCCGGGACAAAACTATGGCTACACCTTC	CASSPGQNYGYTF
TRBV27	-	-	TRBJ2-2	TGTGCCAGCAGTCCCGGACAGACCCCAGGCACCGGGGAGCTGTTTTTT	CASSPGQTPGTGELFF
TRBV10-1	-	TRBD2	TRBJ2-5	TGCGCCAGCAGTGACGGAGTAGCGGGGAACCAAGAGACCCAGTACTTC	CASSDGVAGNQETQYF
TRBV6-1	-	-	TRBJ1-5	TGTGCCAGCAGTTCGCTATCCAATCAGCCCCAGCATTTT	CASSSLSNQPQHF
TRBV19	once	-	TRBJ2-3	TGTGCCAGTAGTATCGTCGGGAATCCCACAGATACGCAGTATTTT	CASSIVGNPTDTQYF
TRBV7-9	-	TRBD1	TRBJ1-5	TGTGCCAGCAGCTTCGGGACAGGGACTTTTCAGCCCCAGCATTTT	CASSFGTGTFQPQHF
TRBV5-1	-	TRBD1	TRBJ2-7	TGCGCCAGCAGCTTGGAGGCAGGGGGCATCTACGAGCAGTACTTC	CASSLEAGGIYEQYF
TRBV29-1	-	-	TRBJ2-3	TGCAGCGTAGGGGACAGCACAGATACGCAGTATTTT	CSVGDSTDTQYF
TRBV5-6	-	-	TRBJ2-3	TGTGCCACCGGCAGGGGTAGGACAGATACGCAGTATTTT	CATGRGRTDTQYF
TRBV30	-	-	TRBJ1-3	TGTGCCTGGAGTGTCCTACTGAGAGCCTCTGGAAACACCATATATTTT	CAWSVLLRASGNTIYF
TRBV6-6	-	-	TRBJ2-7	TGTGCCAGCAGTTCCACGGGCCGACCCTACGAGCAGTACTTC	CASSSTGRPYEQYF
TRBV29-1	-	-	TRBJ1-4	TGCAGCATCCGCGTCGGGTCTGGTAATGAAAAACTGTTTTTT	CSIRVGSGNEKLFF
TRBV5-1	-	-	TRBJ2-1	TGCGCCAGCAGCACAACCGACAGTACCTACAATGAGCAGTTCTTC	CASSTTDSTYNEQFF
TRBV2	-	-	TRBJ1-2	TGTGCCAGCAGCGGGGCCAACTATGGCTACACCTTC	CASSGANYGYTF
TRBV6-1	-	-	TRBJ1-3	TGTGCGGGGGGGCCTGGAAACACCATATATTTT	CAGGPGNTIYF
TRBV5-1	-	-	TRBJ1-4	TGCGCCAGCAGCTTGCCTGGGGCAGGAGAAAAACTGTTTTTT	CASSLPGAGEKLFF
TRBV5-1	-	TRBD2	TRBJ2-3	TGCGCCAGCAGCCCGGGACTAGCGGGGGCCAGACCGGCTACGCAGTATTTT	CASSPGLAGARPATQYF
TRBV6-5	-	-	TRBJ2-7	TGTGCCAGCAGCTCATTTGGAGGGAACTCCTACGAGCAGTACTTC	CASSSFGGNSYEQYF
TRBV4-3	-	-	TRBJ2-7	TGCGCCAGCAGCCAAGGAAACGGAGCGGATAGCTCCTACGAGCAGTACTTC	CASSQGNGADSSYEQYF
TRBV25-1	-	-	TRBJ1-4	TGTGCCAGCAGTGTGAAAAGCTTCCTCTATCAGAGTGAAAAACTGTTTTTT	CASSVKSFLYQSEKLFF
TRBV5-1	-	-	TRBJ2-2	TGCGCCAGCTCGGGACTGGTAAACACCGGGGAGCTGTTTTTT	CASSGLVNTGELFF
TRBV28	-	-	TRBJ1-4	TGTGCCAGCAGACCGGGGGGAAAGGATGAAAAACTGTTTTTT	CASRPGGKDEKLFF
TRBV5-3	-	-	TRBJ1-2	TGTGCCAGAAGCTTGTTGGGGGCGGGGTATGGCTACACCTTC	CARSLLGAGYGYTF
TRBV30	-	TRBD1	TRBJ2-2	TGTGCCTGGAGTCCACAGGGGGCCGGGGAGCTGTTTTTT	CAWSPQGAGELFF
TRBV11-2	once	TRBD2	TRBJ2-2	TGTGCCAGCAGCTTAGCCCTTAGCGGGTATACCGGGGAGCTGTTTTTT	CASSLALSGYTGELFF
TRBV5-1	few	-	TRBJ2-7	TGCGCCAGCAGTTTACAGCCCGGTCCGACCTACGAGCAGTACTTC	CASSLQPGPTYEQYF
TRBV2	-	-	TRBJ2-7	TGTGCCAGCTCCAGACTTACTAGATCCGCCGTCGAGCAGTACTTC	CASSRLTRSAVEQYF
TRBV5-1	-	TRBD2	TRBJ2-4	TGCGCCAGCAGCGAAACTAGCGGGAGGGCTTTGGGGGCCAAAAACATTCAGTACTTC	CASSETSGRALGAKNIQYF